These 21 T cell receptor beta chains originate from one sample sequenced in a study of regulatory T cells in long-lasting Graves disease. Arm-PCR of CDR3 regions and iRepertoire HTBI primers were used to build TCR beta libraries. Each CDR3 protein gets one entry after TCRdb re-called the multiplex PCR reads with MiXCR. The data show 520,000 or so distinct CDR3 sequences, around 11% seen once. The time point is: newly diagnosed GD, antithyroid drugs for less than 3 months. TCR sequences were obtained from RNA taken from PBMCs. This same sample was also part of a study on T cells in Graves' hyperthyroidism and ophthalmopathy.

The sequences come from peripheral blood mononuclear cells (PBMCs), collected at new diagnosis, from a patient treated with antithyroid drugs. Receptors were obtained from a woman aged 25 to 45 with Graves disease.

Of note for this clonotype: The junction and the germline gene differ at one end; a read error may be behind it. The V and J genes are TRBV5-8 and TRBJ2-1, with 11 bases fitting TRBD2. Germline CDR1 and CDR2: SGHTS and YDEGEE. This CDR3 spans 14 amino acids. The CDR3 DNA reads TGTGGCAGCAGCCTAACTAGCGGGAGCAATGAGCAGTTCTTC. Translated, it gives CGSSLTSGSNEQFF.

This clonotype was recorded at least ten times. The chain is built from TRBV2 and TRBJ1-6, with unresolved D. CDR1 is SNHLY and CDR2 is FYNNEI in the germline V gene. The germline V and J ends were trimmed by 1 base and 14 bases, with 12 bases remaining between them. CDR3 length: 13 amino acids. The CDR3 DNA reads TGTGCCAGCAGTGAAGGGTCCGAACTCACCCTCCACTTT. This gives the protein CASSEGSELTLHF.

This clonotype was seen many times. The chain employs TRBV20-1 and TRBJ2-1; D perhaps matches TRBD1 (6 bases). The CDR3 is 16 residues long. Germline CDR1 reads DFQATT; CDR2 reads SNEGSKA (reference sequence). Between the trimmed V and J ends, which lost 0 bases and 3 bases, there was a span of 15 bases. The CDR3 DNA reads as TGCAGTGCTAGAGATGTAGGGGGTAATATCTACAATGAGCAGTTCTTC. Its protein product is CSARDVGGNIYNEQFF.

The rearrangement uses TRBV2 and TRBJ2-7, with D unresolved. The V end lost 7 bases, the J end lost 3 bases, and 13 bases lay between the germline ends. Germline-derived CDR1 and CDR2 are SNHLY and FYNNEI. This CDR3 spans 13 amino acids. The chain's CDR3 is CASMPGGGYEQYF. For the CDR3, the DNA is TGTGCCAGCATGCCAGGCGGCGGCTACGAGCAGTACTTC.

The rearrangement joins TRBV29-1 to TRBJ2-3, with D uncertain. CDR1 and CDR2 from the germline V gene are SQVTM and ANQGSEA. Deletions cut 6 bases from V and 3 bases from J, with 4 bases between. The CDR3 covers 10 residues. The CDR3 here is CSVETDTQYF. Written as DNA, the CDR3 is TGCAGCGTGGAGACAGATACGCAGTATTTT.

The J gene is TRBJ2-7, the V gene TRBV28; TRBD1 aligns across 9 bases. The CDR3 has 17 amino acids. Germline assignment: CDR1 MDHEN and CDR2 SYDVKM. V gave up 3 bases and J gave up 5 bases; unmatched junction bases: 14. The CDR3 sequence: CASSFSSYGTGFHEQYF. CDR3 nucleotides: TGTGCCAGCAGTTTTTCTTCGTACGGGACAGGGTTCCACGAGCAGTACTTC.

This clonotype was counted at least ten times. The CDR3 spells CASSVSQLNTEAFF. The CDR3, as DNA: TGTGCCAGCAGTGTTTCACAACTGAACACTGAAGCTTTCTTT. The J gene is TRBJ1-1, the V gene TRBV6-1; D ambiguous. Per germline, CDR1 MNHNS and CDR2 SASEGT. The V and J ends lost 4 bases and 0 bases respectively, with 9 bases between them. The CDR3 is 14 amino acids.

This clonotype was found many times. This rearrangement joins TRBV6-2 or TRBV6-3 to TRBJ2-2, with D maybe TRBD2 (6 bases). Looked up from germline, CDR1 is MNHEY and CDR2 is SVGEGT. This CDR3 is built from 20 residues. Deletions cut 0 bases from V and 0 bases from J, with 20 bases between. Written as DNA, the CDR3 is TGTGCCAGCAGTTACTCGATGGGGTCTGTAGCGGCTCCGAACACCGGGGAGCTGTTTTTT. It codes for CASSYSMGSVAAPNTGELFF.

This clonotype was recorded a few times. The CDR3, as DNA: TGTGCCAGTAGTATAGATCTGGCGGTGGGATTCTACGAGCAGTACTTC. It yields the protein CASSIDLAVGFYEQYF. This chain uses TRBV19 with TRBJ2-7, with D unclear. CDR1 is LNHDA, CDR2 SQIVND, per germline (reference sequence). The V gene lost 0 bases and the J gene lost 3 bases, with 15 bases spanning the gap. This CDR3 contains 16 residues. Variable domain in full (rest from reference TRBV19 and TRBJ2-7): DGGITQSPKYLFRKEGQNVTLSCEQNLNHDAMYWYRQDPGQGLRLIYYSQIVNDFQKGDIAEGYSVSREKKESFPLTVTSAQKNPTAFYLCASSIDLAVGFYEQYFGPGTRLTVT.

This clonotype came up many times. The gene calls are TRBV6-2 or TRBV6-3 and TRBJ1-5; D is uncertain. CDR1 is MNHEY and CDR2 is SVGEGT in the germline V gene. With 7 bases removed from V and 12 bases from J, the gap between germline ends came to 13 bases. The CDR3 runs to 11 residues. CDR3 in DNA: TGTGCCAGCACCGACGGGAGGGACCAGCATTTT. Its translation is CASTDGRDQHF.

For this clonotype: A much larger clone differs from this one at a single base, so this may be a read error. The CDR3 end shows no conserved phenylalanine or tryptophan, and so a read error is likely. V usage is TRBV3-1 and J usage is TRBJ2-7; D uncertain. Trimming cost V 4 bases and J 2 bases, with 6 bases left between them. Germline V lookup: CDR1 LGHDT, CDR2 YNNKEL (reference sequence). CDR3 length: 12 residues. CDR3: CASSPTTYEQYS. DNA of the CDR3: TGTGCCAGCAGCCCTACTACCTACGAGCAGTACTCC.

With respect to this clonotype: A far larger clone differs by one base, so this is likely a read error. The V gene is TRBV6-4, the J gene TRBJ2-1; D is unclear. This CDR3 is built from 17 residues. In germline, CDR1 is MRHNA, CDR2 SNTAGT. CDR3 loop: CASSGPGGRSSYNEQSF. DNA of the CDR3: TGTGCCAGCAGCGGACCTGGTGGGCGGTCCTCCTACAATGAGCAGTCCTTC.

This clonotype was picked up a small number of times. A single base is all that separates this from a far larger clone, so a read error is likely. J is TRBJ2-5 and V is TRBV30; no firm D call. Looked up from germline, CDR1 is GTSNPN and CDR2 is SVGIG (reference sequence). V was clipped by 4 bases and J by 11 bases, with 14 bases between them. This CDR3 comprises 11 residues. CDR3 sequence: CAWTGYNEQYF. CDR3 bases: TGTGCCTGGACTGGCTACAATGAGCAGTACTTC.

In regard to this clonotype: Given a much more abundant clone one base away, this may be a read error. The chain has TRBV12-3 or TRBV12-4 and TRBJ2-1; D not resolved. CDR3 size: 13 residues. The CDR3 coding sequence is TGTACCAGCAGTTTAGATCGGGCTCGGGAGCAGTTCTTC. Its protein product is CTSSLDRAREQFF.

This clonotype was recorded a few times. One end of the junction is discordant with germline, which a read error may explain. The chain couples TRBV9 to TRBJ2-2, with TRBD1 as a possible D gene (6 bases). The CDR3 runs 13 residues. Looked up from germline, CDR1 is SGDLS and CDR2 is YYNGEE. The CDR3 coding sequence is TGTGCCAGCGGTACAGGGAACCCCGGGGAGCTGTTTTTT. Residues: CASGTGNPGELFF.

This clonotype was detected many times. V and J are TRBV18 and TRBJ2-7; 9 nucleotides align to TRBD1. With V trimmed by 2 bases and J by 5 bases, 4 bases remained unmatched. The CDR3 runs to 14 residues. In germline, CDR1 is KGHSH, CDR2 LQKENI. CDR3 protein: CASSPGQGPNEQYF. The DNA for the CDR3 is TGTGCCAGCTCACCAGGACAGGGGCCCAACGAGCAGTACTTC.

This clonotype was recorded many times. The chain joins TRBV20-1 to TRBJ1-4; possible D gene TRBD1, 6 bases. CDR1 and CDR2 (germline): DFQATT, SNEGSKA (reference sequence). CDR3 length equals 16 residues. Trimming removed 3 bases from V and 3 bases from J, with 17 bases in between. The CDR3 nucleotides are TGCAGTGCTAGTGGCTACATGGGACACTCTAATGAAAAACTGTTTTTT. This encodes CSASGYMGHSNEKLFF.

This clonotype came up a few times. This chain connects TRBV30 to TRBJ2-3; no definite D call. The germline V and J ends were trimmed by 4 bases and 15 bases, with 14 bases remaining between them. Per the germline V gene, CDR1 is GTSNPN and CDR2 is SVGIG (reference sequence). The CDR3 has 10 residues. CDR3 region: CAWKTLSLYF. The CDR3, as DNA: TGTGCCTGGAAGACCCTTTCGCTCTATTTT.

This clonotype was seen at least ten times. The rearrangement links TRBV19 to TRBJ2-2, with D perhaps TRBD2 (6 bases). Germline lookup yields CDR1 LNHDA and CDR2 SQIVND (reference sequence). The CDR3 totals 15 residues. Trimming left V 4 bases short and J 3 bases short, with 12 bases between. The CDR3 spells CASSTSGTYTGELFF. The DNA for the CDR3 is TGTGCCAGTAGTACTTCCGGGACTTACACCGGGGAGCTGTTTTTT.

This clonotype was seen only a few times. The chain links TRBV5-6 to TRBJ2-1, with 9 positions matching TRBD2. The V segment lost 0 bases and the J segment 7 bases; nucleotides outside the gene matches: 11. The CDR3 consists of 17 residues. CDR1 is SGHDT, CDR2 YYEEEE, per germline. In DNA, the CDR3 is TGTGCCAGCAGCTTGGACCTTAGCGGGAGAGGGCGGAATGAGCAGTTCTTC. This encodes CASSLDLSGRGRNEQFF.

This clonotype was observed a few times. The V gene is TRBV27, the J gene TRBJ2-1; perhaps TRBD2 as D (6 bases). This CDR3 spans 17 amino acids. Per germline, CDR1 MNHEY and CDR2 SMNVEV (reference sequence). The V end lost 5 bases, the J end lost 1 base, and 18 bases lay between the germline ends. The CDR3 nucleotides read TGTGCCAGCAGTCCGTCTCCGGGAGAGGCTTCCTACAATGAGCAGTTCTTC. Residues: CASSPSPGEASYNEQFF.